The rows below give T cell receptor beta chains drawn from one sample of a study of T cell repertoires in cytomegalovirus infection. TCRdb processed the reads anew with MiXCR; each CDR3 protein has one entry. The sample consists of 150,000 to 200,000 distinct CDR3 sequences, roughly 27% of them appearing once. Source material: PBMCs. The origin of the receptors is a human donor in good health (CMV status not recorded). Some clones in this sample may be carry-over from other donors' samples. The CDR3 runs from the conserved cysteine through the conserved F or W. A D gene is named only where the DNA matches it firmly. Clone size, where shown, is once, few, many, or a class for clones that have expanded.

clone_size d_call j_call v_call cdr3_nt cdr3_aa
many TRBD1 TRBJ1-5 TRBV5-6 TGTGCCAGCAGCTTGGGGACAGGGTATCAGCCCCAGCATTTT CASSLGTGYQPQHF
. . TRBJ1-1 TRBV6-6 TGTGCCAGCAGTTACTCGGACAGCCCTGAAGCTTTCTTT CASSYSDSPEAFF
few TRBD1 TRBJ1-6 TRBV5-1 TGCGCCAGCAGCGGAACTTCGACAGGGGATAATTCACCCCTCCACTTT CASSGTSTGDNSPLHF
. . TRBJ1-3 TRBV4-2 TGTGCCAGCAGCCAAGTTACAGGAGCTGGAAACACCATATATTTT CASSQVTGAGNTIYF
few . TRBJ2-7 TRBV7-2 TGTGCCAGCAGCTTAGTTACAGAGCTCTACGAGCAGTACTTC CASSLVTELYEQYF
few . TRBJ1-1 TRBV19 TGTGCCAGTAGCGGACGGCAGTGGGGCACTGAAGCTTTCTTT CASSGRQWGTEAFF
many . TRBJ2-1 TRBV7-2 TGTGCCAGCAGCTTATTGGTGGCGACCAATGAGCAGTTCTTC CASSLLVATNEQFF
few TRBD2 TRBJ2-5 TRBV6-2/TRBV6-3 TGTGCCAGCAGTTACGGACTAGCTCAAGAGACCCAGTACTTC CASSYGLAQETQYF
many . TRBJ2-1 TRBV7-2 TGTGCCAGCAGTTCCTCAACAGGGATGGGTTCCGACCATGAGCAGTTCTTC CASSSSTGMGSDHEQFF
. TRBD2 TRBJ2-1 TRBV7-9 TGTGCCAGCAGCTTCGGACTAGCGGGGGCCAACTCCTACAATGAGCAGTTCTTC CASSFGLAGANSYNEQFF
. . TRBJ2-1 TRBV19 TGTGCCAGTAGTATATCCGGCCCGAGCTCCTACAATGAGCAGTTCTTC CASSISGPSSYNEQFF
. TRBD1 TRBJ1-1 TRBV2 TGTGCCAGCAAGGAGGACAGGGGGAACACTGAAGCTTTCTTT CASKEDRGNTEAFF
few . TRBJ2-7 TRBV19 TGTGCCAGTAGTATCATGGGGGCGCAAGAGCAGTACTTC CASSIMGAQEQYF
many . TRBJ1-3 TRBV7-8 TGTGCCAGCAGCCACGGGGACCGCTCTGGAAACACCATATATTTT CASSHGDRSGNTIYF
. . TRBJ2-6 TRBV9 TGTGCCAGCAGCGTAGGGGGACGGAGCTCTGGGGCCAACGTCCTGACTTTC CASSVGGRSSGANVLTF